This record covers a single T cell receptor beta chain. The antigen is undetermined. The data belong to a study of graft-versus-host responses after intestinal transplantation. Study outcomes and limitations: Peak circulating GvH clone levels were associated with early post-transplant HvG declines. Some GvH clones were seen earlier in gut or blood, suggesting intestinal origin.

The assay was immunoSEQ multiplex PCR, and TCRdb's table has in-frame clones only and misses some. The sample carries 80,000 to 95,000 clones, over 80% recorded once. Germline V gene sequence: CDR1 GTSNPN, CDR2 SVGIG (reference sequence). J lost 4 bases, V lost 5 bases, and 6 bases had no gene match. The CDR3 is 14 amino acids. The TCR comes from a human donor who received an intestinal transplant. This chain links TRBV30 with TRBJ1-4, with 8 bases aligning to TRBD1. The source material was unstimulated CD8+ T cells sorted from spleen or lymph node cells, sampled before intestinal transplant. This CDR3 is CAWGQGANNEKLFF. The DNA for the CDR3 is TGTGCCTGGGGTCAGGGGGCAAATAATGAAAAACTGTTTTTT.